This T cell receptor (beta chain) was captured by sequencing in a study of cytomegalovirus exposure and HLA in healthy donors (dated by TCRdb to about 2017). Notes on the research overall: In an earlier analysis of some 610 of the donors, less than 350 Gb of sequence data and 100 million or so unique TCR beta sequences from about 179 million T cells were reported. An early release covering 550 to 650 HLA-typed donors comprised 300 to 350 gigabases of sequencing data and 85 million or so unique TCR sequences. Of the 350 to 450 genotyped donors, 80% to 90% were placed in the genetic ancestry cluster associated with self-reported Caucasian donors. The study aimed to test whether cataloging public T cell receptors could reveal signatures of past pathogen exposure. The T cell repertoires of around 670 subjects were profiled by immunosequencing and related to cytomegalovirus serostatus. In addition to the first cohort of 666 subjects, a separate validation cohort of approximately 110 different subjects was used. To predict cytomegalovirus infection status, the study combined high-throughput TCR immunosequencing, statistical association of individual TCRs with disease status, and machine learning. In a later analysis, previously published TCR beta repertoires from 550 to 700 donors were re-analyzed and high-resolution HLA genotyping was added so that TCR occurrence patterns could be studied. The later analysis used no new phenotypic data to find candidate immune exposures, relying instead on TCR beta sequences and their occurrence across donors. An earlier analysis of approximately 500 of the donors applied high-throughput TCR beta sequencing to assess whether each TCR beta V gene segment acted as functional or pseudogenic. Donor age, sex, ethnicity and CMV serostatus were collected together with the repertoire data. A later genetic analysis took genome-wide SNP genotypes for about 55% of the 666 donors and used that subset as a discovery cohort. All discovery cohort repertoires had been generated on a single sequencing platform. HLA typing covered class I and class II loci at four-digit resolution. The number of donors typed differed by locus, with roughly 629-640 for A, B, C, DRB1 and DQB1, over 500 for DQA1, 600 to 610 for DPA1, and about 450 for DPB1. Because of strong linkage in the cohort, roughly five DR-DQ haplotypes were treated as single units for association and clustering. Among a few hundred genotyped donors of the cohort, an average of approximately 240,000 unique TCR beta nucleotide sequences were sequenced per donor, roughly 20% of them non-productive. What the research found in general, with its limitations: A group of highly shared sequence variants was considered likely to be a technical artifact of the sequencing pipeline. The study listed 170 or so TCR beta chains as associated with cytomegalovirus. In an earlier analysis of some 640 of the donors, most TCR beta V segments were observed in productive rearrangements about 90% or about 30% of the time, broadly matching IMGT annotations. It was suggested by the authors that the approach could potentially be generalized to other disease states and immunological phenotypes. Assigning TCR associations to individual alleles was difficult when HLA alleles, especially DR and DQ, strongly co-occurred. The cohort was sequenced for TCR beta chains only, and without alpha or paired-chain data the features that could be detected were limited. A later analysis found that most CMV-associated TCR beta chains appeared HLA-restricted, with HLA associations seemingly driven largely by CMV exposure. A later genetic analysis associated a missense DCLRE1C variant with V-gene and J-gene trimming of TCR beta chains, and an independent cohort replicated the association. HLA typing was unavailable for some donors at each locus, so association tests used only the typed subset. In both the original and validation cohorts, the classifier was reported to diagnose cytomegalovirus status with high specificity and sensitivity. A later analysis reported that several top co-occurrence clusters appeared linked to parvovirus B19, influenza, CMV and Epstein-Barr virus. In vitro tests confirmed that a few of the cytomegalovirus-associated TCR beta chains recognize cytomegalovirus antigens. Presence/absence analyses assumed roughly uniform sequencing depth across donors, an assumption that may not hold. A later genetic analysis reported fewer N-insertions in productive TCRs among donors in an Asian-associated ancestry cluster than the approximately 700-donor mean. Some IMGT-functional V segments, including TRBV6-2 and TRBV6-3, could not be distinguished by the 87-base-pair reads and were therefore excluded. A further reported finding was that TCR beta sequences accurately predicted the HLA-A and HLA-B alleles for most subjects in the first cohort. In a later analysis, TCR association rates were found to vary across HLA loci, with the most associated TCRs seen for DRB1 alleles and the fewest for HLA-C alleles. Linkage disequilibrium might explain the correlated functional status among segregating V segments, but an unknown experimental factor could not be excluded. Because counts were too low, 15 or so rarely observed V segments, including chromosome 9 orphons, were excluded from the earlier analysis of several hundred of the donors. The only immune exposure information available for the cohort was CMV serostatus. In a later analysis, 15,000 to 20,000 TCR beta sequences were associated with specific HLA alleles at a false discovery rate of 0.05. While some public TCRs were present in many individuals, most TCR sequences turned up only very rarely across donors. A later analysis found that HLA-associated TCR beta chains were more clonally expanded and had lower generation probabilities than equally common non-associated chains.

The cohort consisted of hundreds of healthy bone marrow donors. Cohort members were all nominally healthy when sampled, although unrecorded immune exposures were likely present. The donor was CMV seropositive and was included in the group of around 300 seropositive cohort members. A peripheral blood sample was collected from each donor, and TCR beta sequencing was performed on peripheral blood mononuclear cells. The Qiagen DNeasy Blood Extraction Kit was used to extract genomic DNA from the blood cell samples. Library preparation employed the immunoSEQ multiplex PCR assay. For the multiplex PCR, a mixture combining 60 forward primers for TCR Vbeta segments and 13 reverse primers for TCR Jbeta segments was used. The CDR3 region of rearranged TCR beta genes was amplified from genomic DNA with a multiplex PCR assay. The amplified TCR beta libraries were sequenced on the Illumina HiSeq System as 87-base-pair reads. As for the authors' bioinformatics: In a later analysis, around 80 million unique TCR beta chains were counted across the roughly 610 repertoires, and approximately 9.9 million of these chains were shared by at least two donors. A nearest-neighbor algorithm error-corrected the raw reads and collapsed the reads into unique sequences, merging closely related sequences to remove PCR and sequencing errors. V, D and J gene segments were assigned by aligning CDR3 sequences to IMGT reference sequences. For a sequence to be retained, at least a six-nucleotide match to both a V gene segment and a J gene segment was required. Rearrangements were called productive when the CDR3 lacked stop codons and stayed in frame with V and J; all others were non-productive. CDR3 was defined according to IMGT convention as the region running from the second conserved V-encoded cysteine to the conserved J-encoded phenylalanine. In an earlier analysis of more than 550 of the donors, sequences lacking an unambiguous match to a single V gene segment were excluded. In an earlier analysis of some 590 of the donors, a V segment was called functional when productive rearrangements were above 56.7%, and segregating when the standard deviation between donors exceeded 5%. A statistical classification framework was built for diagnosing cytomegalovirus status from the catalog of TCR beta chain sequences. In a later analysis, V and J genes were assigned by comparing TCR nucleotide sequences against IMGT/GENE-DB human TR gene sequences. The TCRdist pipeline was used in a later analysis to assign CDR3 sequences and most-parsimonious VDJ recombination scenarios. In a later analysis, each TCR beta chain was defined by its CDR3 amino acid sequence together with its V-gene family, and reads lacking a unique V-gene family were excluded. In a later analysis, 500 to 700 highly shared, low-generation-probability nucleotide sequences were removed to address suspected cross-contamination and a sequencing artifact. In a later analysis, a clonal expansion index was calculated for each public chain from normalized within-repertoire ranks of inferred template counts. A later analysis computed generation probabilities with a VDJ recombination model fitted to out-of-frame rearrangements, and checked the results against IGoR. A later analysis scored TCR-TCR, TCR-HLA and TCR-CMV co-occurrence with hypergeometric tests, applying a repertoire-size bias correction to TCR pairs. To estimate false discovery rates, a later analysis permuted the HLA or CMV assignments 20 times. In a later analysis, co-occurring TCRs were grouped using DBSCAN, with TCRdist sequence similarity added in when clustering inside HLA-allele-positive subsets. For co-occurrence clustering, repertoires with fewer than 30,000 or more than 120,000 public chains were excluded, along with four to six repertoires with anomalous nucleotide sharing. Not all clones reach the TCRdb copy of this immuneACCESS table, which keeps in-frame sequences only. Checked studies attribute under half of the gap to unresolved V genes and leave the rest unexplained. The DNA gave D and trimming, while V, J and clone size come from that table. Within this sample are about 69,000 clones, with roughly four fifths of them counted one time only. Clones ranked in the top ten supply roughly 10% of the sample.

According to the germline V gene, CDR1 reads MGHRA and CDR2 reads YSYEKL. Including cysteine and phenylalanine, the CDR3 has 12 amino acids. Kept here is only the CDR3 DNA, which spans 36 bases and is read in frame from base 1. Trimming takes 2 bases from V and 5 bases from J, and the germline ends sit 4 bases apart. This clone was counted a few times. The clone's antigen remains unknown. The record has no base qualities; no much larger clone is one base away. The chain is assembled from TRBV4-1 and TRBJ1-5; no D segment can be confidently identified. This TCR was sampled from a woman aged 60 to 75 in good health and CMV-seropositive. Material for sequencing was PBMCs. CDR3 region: CASSQSDQPQHF. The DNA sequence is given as TGCGCCAGCAGCCAATCCGATCAGCCCCAGCATTTT.